The clone carrying this T cell receptor (beta chain) was detected only a few times. These data belong to a study of CD4 and CD8 cells across lung adenocarcinoma regions. Localized lung adenocarcinoma, a non-small cell lung cancer, affected the donors. Germline V gene data show CDR1 as SGHTA and CDR2 as FQGNSA. J lost 4 bases, V lost 5 bases, and 19 bases had no gene match. The CDR3 extends over 19 amino acids. TCRdb re-called the PCR reads through MiXCR, storing one row per CDR3 protein. The sample includes 16,000 or so distinct CDR3 sequences, just under 55% of them seen just once. Sequencing was carried out using CD8+ T cells from the center of a lung tumor. J is TRBJ2-1 and V is TRBV7-2, with 8 bases identical to TRBD1. The sequence was obtained from a female donor with lung adenocarcinoma. The CD4 and CD8 labels of this study may be unreliable. CDR3 sequence (DNA): TGTGCCAGCAGCCTCGCGTATACCCCGAGACAGGGGACATACAATGAGCAGTTCTTC. Encoded protein: CASSLAYTPRQGTYNEQFF.